The TCR beta chain described here comes from a study of early T cells in non-severe SARS-CoV-2 infection (dated by TCRdb to about 2021). For the study in its entirety: Bulk RNA from unsorted whole blood was used for TCR sequencing, so alpha and beta chains could not be paired. The research as a whole found: VDJdb matching was skewed toward anti-spike CD8 responses, so virus-specific expansions were likely underestimated and private and CD4 specificities were missed.

Set within a cohort of healthcare workers in London, UK, this nested case-control study involved weekly PCR testing of nasopharyngeal swabs along with blood sampling. Between 23 and 31 March 2020, the week of the UK lockdown, healthcare workers were enrolled and then followed up weekly for as long as 16 weeks. The germline V gene (reference sequence) sets CDR1 to LNHDA and CDR2 to SQIVND. Including the terminal cysteine and phenylalanine, the CDR3 comprises 15 residues. Just CDR3 DNA is preserved here, 45 bases in frame from base 1. V and J lose 6 bases and 0 bases, and a span of 13 bases separates them. This clonotype was detected a few times. Its antigen remains unidentified. Base-call qualities are not available, and no considerably larger clone is one nucleotide away. Receptor libraries were prepared by 5' RACE. Instrument used: NextSeq 500. The TCR library protocol attached unique molecular identifiers to individual cDNA molecules to correct for sequencing error and PCR bias. Both TCR alpha and beta chains were sequenced, and tight co-correlation was observed between alpha and beta sequence abundances in each sample. The study's processing was this. Decombinator V4 was used to annotate the V gene, J gene and CDR3 of the TCR sequences. Expanded TCRs were defined as changing significantly between any two time points under a Poisson model with p below 0.0001. TCR abundances were normalised to the total number of TCRs sequenced in each sample and reported as counts per million. TRAV1-2 paired with TRAJ12, TRAJ20 or TRAJ33 defined MAIT TCRs, while TRAV10 paired with TRAJ18 defined iNKT TCRs. VDJdb, accessed 1 November 2021, was searched for CMV, EBV and SARS-CoV-2 annotated TCRs, with TCRs annotated for multiple antigens excluded. TCRdb redid the processing of the public reads, applying fastp at Q25 and MiXCR, and retained in-frame beta chains. Each entry is one CDR3 protein sequence, shown with its most common DNA and genes. In this record, the V and J calls reflect TCRdb's handling and not the investigators' own analysis. A total of about 77,000 distinct CDR3 sequences appear in this sample, 10% to 15% of them only once. The ten top clones hold around a sixth of the sample.

The sample was whole blood, taken at baseline. This receptor was taken from an adult who was a healthcare worker with PCR-confirmed SARS-CoV-2 infection or an uninfected control (not recorded which). The donor label of this sample is uncertain. The sequence links TRBV19 to TRBJ2-3; the D gene remains uncertain. DNA sequence: TGTGCCAGTAGCTCAATTGACGCCAGCACAGATACGCAGTATTTT. Its coded protein is CASSSIDASTDTQYF.